This T cell receptor (beta chain) was sequenced during a study of blood T cell repertoires in COVID-19. The method was immunoSEQ multiplex PCR; TCRdb's version includes in-frame clones alone and lacks a portion of them. The repertoire holds 500,000 to 600,000 clones, with roughly 89% as singletons. Germline values: CDR1 MNHEY, CDR2 SMNVEV (reference sequence). Between the trimmed V and J ends, which lost 5 bases and 2 bases, there was a span of 19 bases. This CDR3 has 16 amino acids. This clonotype originated in a woman in her 50s with COVID-19, enrolled during active disease. The chain has TRBV27 and TRBJ2-7; no firm D call. Sequences were obtained from peripheral blood. Here the CDR3 reads CASSPLRHRPTYEQYF. CDR3 DNA sequence: TGTGCCAGCAGTCCTTTGCGGCATCGACCAACCTACGAGCAGTACTTC.